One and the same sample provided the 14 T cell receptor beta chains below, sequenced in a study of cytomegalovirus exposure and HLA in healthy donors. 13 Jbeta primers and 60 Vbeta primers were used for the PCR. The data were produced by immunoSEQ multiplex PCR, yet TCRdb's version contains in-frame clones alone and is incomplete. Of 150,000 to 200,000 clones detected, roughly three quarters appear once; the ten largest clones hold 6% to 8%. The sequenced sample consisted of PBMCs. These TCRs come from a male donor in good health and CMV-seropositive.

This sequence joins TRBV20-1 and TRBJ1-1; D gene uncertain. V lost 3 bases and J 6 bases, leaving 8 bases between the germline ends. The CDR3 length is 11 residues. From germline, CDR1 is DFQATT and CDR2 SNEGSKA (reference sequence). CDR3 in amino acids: CSARRAAEAFF. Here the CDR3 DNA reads TGCAGTGCTAGGAGGGCGGCTGAAGCTTTCTTT.

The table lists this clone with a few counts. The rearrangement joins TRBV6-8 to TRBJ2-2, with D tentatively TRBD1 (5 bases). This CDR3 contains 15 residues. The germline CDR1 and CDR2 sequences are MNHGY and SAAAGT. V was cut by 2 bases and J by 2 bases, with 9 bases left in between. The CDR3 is CASSYPTDNTGELFF. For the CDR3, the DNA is TGTGCCAGCAGTTACCCGACAGACAACACCGGGGAGCTGTTTTTT.

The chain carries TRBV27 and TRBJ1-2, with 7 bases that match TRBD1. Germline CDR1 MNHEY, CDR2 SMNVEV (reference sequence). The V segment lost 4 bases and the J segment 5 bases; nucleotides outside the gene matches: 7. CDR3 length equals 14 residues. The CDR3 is CASSSRDRQYGYTF. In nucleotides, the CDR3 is TGTGCCAGCAGTTCACGGGACAGACAATATGGCTACACCTTC.

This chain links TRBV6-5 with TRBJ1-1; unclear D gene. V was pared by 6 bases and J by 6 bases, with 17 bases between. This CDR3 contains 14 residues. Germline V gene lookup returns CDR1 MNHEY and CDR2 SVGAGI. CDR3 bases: TGTGCCAGCAGCCAAGGGCGGGATAGGGCTGAAGCTTTCTTT. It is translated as CASSQGRDRAEAFF.

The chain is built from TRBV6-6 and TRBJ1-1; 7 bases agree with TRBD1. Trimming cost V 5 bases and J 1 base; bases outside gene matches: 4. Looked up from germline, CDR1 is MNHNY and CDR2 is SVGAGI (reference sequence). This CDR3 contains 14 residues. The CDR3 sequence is CASSPGQRNTEAFF. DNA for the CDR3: TGTGCCAGCAGTCCGGGACAGCGGAACACTGAAGCTTTCTTT.

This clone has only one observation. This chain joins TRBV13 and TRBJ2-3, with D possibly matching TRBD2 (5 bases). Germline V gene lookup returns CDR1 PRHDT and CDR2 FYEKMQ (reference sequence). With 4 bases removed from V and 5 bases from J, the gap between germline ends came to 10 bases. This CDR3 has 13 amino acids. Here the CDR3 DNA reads TGTGCCAGCAGCTCGTCACGGGGAGATACGCAGTATTTT. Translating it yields CASSSSRGDTQYF.

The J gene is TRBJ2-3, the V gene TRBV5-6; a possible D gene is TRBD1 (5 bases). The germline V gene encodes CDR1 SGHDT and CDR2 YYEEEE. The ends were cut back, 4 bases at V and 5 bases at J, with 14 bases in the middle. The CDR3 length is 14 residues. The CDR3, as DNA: TGTGCCAGCAGCGATGACAGAGTAGGAGATACGCAGTATTTT. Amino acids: CASSDDRVGDTQYF.

CDR3 in amino acids: CALGEDYEAFF. The DNA for the CDR3 is TGTGCCCTAGGGGAGGATTATGAAGCTTTCTTT. The J gene is TRBJ1-1, the V gene TRBV30; D may be TRBD1 (5 bases). From germline, CDR1 is GTSNPN and CDR2 SVGIG (reference sequence). This CDR3 comprises 11 residues. V was cut by 8 bases and J by 7 bases, with 14 bases left in between.

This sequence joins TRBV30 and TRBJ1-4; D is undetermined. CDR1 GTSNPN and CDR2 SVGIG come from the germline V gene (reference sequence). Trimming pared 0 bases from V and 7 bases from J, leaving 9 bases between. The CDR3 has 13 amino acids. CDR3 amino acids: CAWSVDPSEKLFF. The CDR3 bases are TGTGCCTGGAGTGTAGATCCTAGTGAAAAACTGTTTTTT.

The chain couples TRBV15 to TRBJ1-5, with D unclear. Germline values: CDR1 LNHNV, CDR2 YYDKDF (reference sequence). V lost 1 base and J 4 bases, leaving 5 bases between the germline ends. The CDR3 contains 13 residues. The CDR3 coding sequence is TGTGCCACCAGCAGAGTCGTTAATCAGCCCCAGCATTTT. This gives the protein CATSRVVNQPQHF.

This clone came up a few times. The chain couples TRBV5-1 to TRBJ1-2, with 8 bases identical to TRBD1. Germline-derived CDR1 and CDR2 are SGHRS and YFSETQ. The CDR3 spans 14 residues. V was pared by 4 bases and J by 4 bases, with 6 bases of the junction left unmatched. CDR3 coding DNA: TGCGCCAGCAGCGCAAGTACAGGGGGCTATGGCTACACCTTC. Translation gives CASSASTGGYGYTF.

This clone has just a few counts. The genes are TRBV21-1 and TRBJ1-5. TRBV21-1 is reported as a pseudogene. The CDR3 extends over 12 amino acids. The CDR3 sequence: CASSKGRFPQHF. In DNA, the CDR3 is TGTGCCAGCAGCAAAGGGAGGTTTCCCCAGCATTTT.

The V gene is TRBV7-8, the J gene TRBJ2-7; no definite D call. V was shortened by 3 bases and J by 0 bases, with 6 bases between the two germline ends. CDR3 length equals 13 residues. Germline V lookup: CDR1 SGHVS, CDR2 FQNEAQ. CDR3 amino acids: CASSLGLSYEQYF. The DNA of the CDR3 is TGTGCCAGCAGCTTGGGCCTCTCCTACGAGCAGTACTTC.

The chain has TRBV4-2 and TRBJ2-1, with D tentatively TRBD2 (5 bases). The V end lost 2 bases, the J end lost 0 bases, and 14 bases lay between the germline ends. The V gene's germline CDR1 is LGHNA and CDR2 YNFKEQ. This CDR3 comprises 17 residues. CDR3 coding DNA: TGTGCCAGCAGCCAAAGGTCCAGCGGCGACTCCTACAATGAGCAGTTCTTC. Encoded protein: CASSQRSSGDSYNEQFF.